What follows is one T cell receptor beta chain and its context. This clonotype was observed a handful of times. The antigen it recognizes is unknown. No quality values exist for individual bases; no much larger clone is one base distant. The entry originates in a study of blood T cells in healthy people across ages (dated by TCRdb to the mid-2010s). About the full investigation: Template switching captured roughly one uniquely barcoded TCR beta cDNA molecule per two T cells in model experiments. To avoid experimental bias, donors of different ages were randomly spread across the sequencing lanes. The donors were split into four age groups: young (average around 15 years), middle-aged (roughly 40), aged (approximately 59) and long-lived (about 82). Using the same blood draw, the study looked at two additional independent replicas of 1 million unique cDNA reads for two donors, one aged 18 to 30 and the other aged 80 or older. Age-related changes in TCR beta repertoire diversity were measured in the study by deep sequencing normalized with unique cDNA molecular identifiers.

Library preparation was by 5' RACE. These reads were obtained on an Illumina HiSeq 2500. A second roughly 6 to 12 cycle PCR used a sample-barcoded 5' primer and a J-beta primer mix. A template-switch 5' adaptor carrying 12 random nucleotides introduced a unique molecular identifier onto each TCR beta cDNA molecule. Each sample yielded at least 3 million CDR3-containing paired-end reads. First-strand cDNA was synthesized from all RNA with the Mint cDNA synthesis kit, primed by a TRBC-specific oligonucleotide. Following uracil-DNA glycosylase treatment, a first 18-cycle PCR with universal primers M1SS and BC2_uni_R was performed on all cDNA. The original pipeline was this. For normalization, 1 million high-quality reads, each with a distinct molecular identifier, were randomly selected from each sample. Instead of being binned into consensus sequences, reads that shared molecular identifiers were thrown out. MiTCR, with a Q25 quality threshold and the strictest error-elimination algorithm, was used for CDR3 identification, clonotype clustering and error correction. A nonparametric unseen species model with Euler transformation was used to estimate a lower bound on total TCR beta diversity. TCRdb reanalyzed the raw reads on its own, using fastp at Q25 for trimming and MiXCR for clone calling, and kept in-frame beta chains. Each record represents a unique CDR3 protein, reported with the most common genes and DNA among its rows. Here the V and J calls rest on TCRdb's processing, not on the authors' analysis. Recorded for this sample are about 1.5 million distinct CDR3 sequences; roughly 40% of them occurred a single time. The top ten clonotypes cover 7% to 9% of the sample.

General study outcomes and caveats: Estimates of total diversity based on one million sequenced T cells were regarded as lower bounds and as underestimates. Compared with the aged group, more naive CD4+ T cells, fewer expanded clones and increased TCR diversity were shown by the long-lived group, suggesting age selection. Because the CMV infection status of the donors was unknown, age-related changes in expanded clonotypes may potentially have been confounded. There was a strong correlation between observed TCR beta diversity and the percentage of naive T cells measured by flow cytometry. As age increased, observed TCR beta diversity per million T cells dropped in a roughly linear way, and a significant reduction was already evident by age 40. Because profiling used bulk unsorted PBMCs, naive and antigen-experienced compartments could not be compared conclusively.

CDR1 DFQATT and CDR2 SNEGSKA are derived from the germline V gene (reference sequence). Trimming leaves V shorter by 0 bases and J shorter by 6 bases, with the junction holding 11 bases beyond the gene matches. The CDR3 starts with the cysteine, ends with the phenylalanine, and has 16 residues. Only the CDR3 portion is preserved as DNA: 48 bases, with reading frame beginning at the first base. Donors were 30 to 45 systemically healthy Caucasian individuals from Russia aged 6 to 90 years. Each donor gave ten milliliters of peripheral blood, collected into EDTA-treated Vacutainer tubes. Ficoll-Paque density-gradient centrifugation was used to isolate PBMCs, with at least 7 million per sample. Total RNA was extracted from PBMCs with Trizol reagent, with at least 6 micrograms obtained per sample. For every donor, an aliquot of PBMCs went through flow cytometry to measure the percentages of naive CD45RAhigh/CD27high T cells.

The receptor was derived from a woman aged 18-30 years in good health. Material: blood. The sequence joins TRBV20-1 to TRBJ2-3; the central 8 bases match TRBD1. The CDR3 sequence is CSARDPRQGPGDTQYF. The DNA reads TGCAGTGCTAGAGATCCCCGACAGGGGCCAGGGGATACGCAGTATTTT.